This T cell receptor (beta chain) was found in a study of T cells after yellow fever vaccination (dated by TCRdb to about 2019). At the level of the whole study: The SMART-Seq v4 Ultra Low Input RNA kit was used to prepare libraries from fractions with low cell numbers. To follow T-cell clones before and after primary and booster YFV17D yellow fever vaccination, bulk TCR alpha and beta repertoires were sequenced over time. Two healthy male donors made up the cohort, one aged 18 to 29 years and the other aged 30 to 40 years. Blood samples were taken at several timepoints before and after primary and secondary immunization, and bulk PBMC replicates and cell subsets were isolated.

Trimmed from V: 3 bases; trimmed from J: 8 bases; junction bases lacking a gene match: 4. The CDR3 runs 14 residues from the cysteine to the phenylalanine. The retained sequence is limited to the CDR3, 42 bases, with the frame set at the first base. According to the germline V gene, CDR1 reads SGHRS and CDR2 reads YFSETQ. Sequencer: Illumina NovaSeq 6000. TCR cDNA was made using 5'RACE template switching, a step that added a universal primer site and unique molecular identifiers. cDNA synthesis was primed from both the TCR alpha and TCR beta constant segments. Libraries were amplified in two PCR steps, with sample barcodes and sequencing adapters added in the second step. Sequencing of libraries was performed on Illumina HiSeq 2500 (2x100 bp) or NovaSeq (2x150 bp). The study's own analysis went as follows. MIGEC handled demultiplexing of reads and collapsing into UMI consensus sequences, while MiXCR performed V(D)J alignment. Vaccine-responding clonotypes were defined with edgeR using replicate PBMC samples, requiring FDR below 0.01 and a log2 fold change above 5 up to day 15. Each bulk clonotype was labeled CD4 or CD8 based on which sequenced repertoire, CD4 or CD8, contained the clonotype at higher abundance. TCRdb trimmed public reads at Q25 via fastp, called clones via MiXCR and kept in-frame beta chains. A single entry per CDR3 protein holds the most common genes and DNA from its merged rows. TCRdb's processing, not the authors' own work, is the source of the V and J calls. Recorded for this sample are some 240,000 distinct CDR3 sequences; roughly 3.7% of them occurred a single time. The top ten constitute 15% to 20% of the sample.

What the work shows at the level of the full study, not this receptor alone: Computational filtering was required because FACS-sorted repertoires could contain abundant contaminating clonotypes from the bulk population. A small fraction of clonotypes appeared in both the CD4 and CD8 compartments, likely as a result of convergent recombination. Only a couple of donors were included in the study, so the extent to which the findings can be generalized is limited. Compared with the primary T-cell response, the secondary T-cell response was weaker but faster, peaking on day 5 rather than day 15. Most clones expanded after primary vaccination (around 96% of CD4 and about 85% of CD8) were re-detected after the booster, suggesting that broad memory maintenance occurred.

The treatment or condition label here, explained by the study, means: live attenuated yellow fever vaccine strain. At each blood-draw timepoint, two biological replicates of bulk PBMCs were collected. A standard Ficoll-Paque protocol was used to isolate PBMCs from peripheral blood. RNA was extracted with TriZol from bulk PBMCs, CD4 and CD8 fractions, and dextramer-positive and dextramer-negative fractions. In its sample, this clonotype was seen many times. The specificity of this receptor is unknown. Per-base quality was not reported, and no clone a single base away is much larger than it. This sequence originates from a man aged 18-30 years who received the YFV17D yellow fever vaccine. The chain is encoded by TRBV5-1 joined to TRBJ1-4; 10 nucleotides in the junction match TRBD1. The material was PBMCs, obtained 15 days after the yellow fever booster vaccination. The nucleotide sequence is given as TGCGCCAGCAGCTCCGGGACAGGGGTGGAAAAACTGTTTTTT. It specifies CASSSGTGVEKLFF.